This TCR beta chain was documented in a study of blood T cell repertoires in COVID-19 (dated by TCRdb to 2018 to 2021). A note on the overall study: Samples covering the acute and convalescent phases of COVID-19 were provided by collaborators in the United States, Italy and Spain. Deeply sampled blood TCRbeta repertoires from subjects exposed to, actively infected with, or recovered from COVID-19 were included in the dataset. Sample metadata almost always included a de-identified subject ID, COVID-19 status, age in years and sex. The material from the prospective study consisted of cDNA or gDNA derived from T cells, B-cell-depleted T cells, or PBMCs. Samples came from the ongoing ImmuneRACE study (first 160 participants) plus 1,254 subjects from 6 global collaborators. The repertoires were released in a freely available public database intended as a resource for research on the immune response to SARS-CoV-2. HLA class I and class II types, where available, came from metadata supplied by the sample provider rather than from assay-based typing. The paper's findings and limits, for the study overall: Clinical and demographic metadata were provided uncurated, with the amount varying by source and participant.

A remark on this clone: The antigen it recognizes is unknown. No base-level quality is on record; no much larger clone is a single base apart.

The immunoSEQ Assay, a bias-controlled multiplex PCR, was used to amplify TCRbeta CDR3 regions from genomic DNA. Per the authors' processing: Within the assay, amplification of reference gene primers was used to estimate how many nucleated cells each sample contained. Sequence reads were collapsed and filtered to measure the absolute abundance of every unique TCRbeta CDR3 rearrangement. For each sample, productive Simpson clonality was calculated as the square root of Simpson's diversity index across productive rearrangements. As stored in TCRdb, this immuneACCESS dataset retains in-frame rearrangements with V and J assigned. A fraction of the clones does not appear; measured against another copy, unresolved V genes explain less than half of the discrepancy, and the remainder lacks a known reason. That table furnishes V, J and clone size, whereas the DNA furnished D and trimming. A total of fewer than 110,000 clones appear in this sample, 90% to 95% of them only once. The biggest ten clones account for approximately 15% of the sample.

Each collaborating institution followed its own protocols to collect whole blood in K2EDTA tubes. For TCRbeta analysis, collaborators shipped samples as frozen whole blood, isolated PBMCs, or DNA extracted from either of those sample types. Per the germline V gene, LGHNA is the CDR1 and YNFKEQ is the CDR2. The CDR3 runs 16 residues from the cysteine to the phenylalanine. Left in the record is the CDR3 DNA by itself, 48 bases read in frame from the first base. For this chain, trimming is 0 bases at the V end and 2 bases at the J end, and the number of junction bases without a gene match is 7. The clonotype originates from a man aged 50-60 years with acute or convalescent COVID-19. This chain is built from TRBV4-2 and TRBJ2-7; 7 bases in the middle match TRBD1. Sequenced input: peripheral blood. The CDR3 amino acid sequence is: CASSQDVGGDAYEQYF. The bases read TGTGCCAGCAGCCAAGATGTAGGGGGCGACGCCTACGAGCAGTACTTC.